Listed below are T cell receptor beta chains from one sample, sequenced in a study of regulatory T cells in long-lasting Graves disease. TCRdb recomputed calls from the multiplex PCR reads with MiXCR, one row per CDR3 protein. Among about 470,000 distinct CDR3 sequences listed, more than 12% were seen once. These data are also associated with another study on T cells in Graves' hyperthyroidism and ophthalmopathy.

Sequenced here: peripheral blood mononuclear cells (PBMCs), sampled at new diagnosis, from a patient treated with antithyroid drugs. All receptors come from a woman younger than 45 with Graves disease. Each CDR3 is given with its conserved first and last residue. The D gene is left open where the match is weak.

j_call d_call v_call cdr3_length cdr3_aa
TRBJ2-5 TRBD2 TRBV20-1 19 CSARDRWTSGSGGQETQYF
TRBJ2-1 TRBD2 TRBV20-1 14 CSASTSGRGYEQFF
TRBJ2-5 NA TRBV20-1 13 CSARIVGGETQYF
TRBJ2-3 NA TRBV9 13 CASSVGEIDTQYF
TRBJ2-1 TRBD2 TRBV9 15 CASSVVTSGTNEQFF
TRBJ1-2 NA TRBV29-1 13 CGATKGPAYGYTF
TRBJ2-3 TRBD2 TRBV12-3/TRBV12-4 19 CASSLGLAGDGGRSDTQYF
TRBJ2-1 TRBD1 TRBV5-1 17 CASSLLQGGGVYNEQFF
TRBJ2-7 TRBD2 TRBV12-3/TRBV12-4 15 CASSWEGGGGKEQYF
TRBJ1-2 NA TRBV12-5 13 CASGSRALGGYTF
TRBJ2-7 NA TRBV19 17 CASSISGGVRGYYEQYF
TRBJ1-1 NA TRBV18 14 CASSPGGVGTEAFF
TRBJ2-7 TRBD2 TRBV7-9 18 CASSPRDSGSAASYEQYF
TRBJ1-4 TRBD1 TRBV27 15 CASSTTTGRNEKLFF
TRBJ1-1 NA TRBV12-3/TRBV12-4 11 CASSPRTEAFF
TRBJ2-1 NA TRBV7-8 15 CASSLLKGSYNEQFF
TRBJ2-2 TRBD1 TRBV4-1 17 CASSQALTGGAPGELFF
TRBJ2-7 NA TRBV20-1 14 CSARVLGGPYEQYF
TRBJ2-1 TRBD2 TRBV2 20 CASSEAWLAGRISSYNEQFF
TRBJ2-7 TRBD1 TRBV7-9 16 CASSPHPGQGGGEQYF
TRBJ1-4 NA TRBV7-2 15 CASSLFGGSNEKLFF
TRBJ2-7 NA TRBV3-1 12 CASSQAHYEQYF
TRBJ2-1 NA TRBV5-1 12 CASSNSVNEQFF
TRBJ2-3 TRBD2 TRBV6-1 16 CASSPLAGGPMDTQYF
TRBJ1-4 NA TRBV20-1 14 CSASLPGLNEKLFF
TRBJ1-6 TRBD1 TRBV14 15 CASSRTGAINSPLHF
TRBJ2-3 NA TRBV20-1 15 CSARDGNRSPDTQYF
TRBJ1-1 NA TRBV7-9 12 CASSHGAVEAFF
TRBJ1-2 TRBD1 TRBV30 17 CAWRAPNPGQGYQDRTF
TRBJ2-7 NA TRBV10-3 13 CAISGPGGREQYF
TRBJ2-5 NA TRBV27 13 CASSRDRRETQYF
TRBJ2-5 NA TRBV18 14 CASSPVSGWETQYF
TRBJ2-7 TRBD2 TRBV11-2 15 CASSQLAGINNEQYF
TRBJ2-3 NA TRBV20-1 14 CSASIGQAGDTQYF
TRBJ1-5 TRBD1 TRBV6-1 12 CASGQANQPQHF
TRBJ1-1 TRBD1 TRBV10-1 13 CATSPGQGNEAFF
TRBJ1-5 NA TRBV20-1 14 CSAQIKPGDQPQHF
TRBJ2-6 NA TRBV20-1 14 CSADPGAGANVLTF
TRBJ2-7 NA TRBV29-1 14 CSVEVVGRSYEQYF
TRBJ1-1 NA TRBV2 10 CASSPGEAFF
TRBJ2-3 TRBD2 TRBV11-2 19 CASSLSSLAGGPHTDTQYF
TRBJ2-6 NA TRBV3-1 14 CASSEDPGANVLTF
TRBJ1-5 NA TRBV24-1 14 CATSDPGSNQPQHF
TRBJ1-1 NA TRBV29-1 13 CSVVGAVNTEAFF